These 24 T cell receptor beta chains originate from one sample sequenced in a study of T-cell reconstitution after alpha-beta-depleted transplantation in children. The TCRbeta library incorporated unique molecular identifiers. One entry per CDR3 protein results from TCRdb running MiXCR on the PCR reads. The sample includes more than 450,000 distinct CDR3 sequences, approximately 16% of them seen just once. Specimen: PBMCs from the stem cell graft donor, collected from the stem cell graft. These receptor sequences come from a human donor who donated a stem cell graft to a child with acute lymphoblastic leukemia.

The chain has TRBV5-5 and TRBJ2-5, with TRBD1 matching over 8 bases. With 4 bases clipped from V and 8 bases from J, the junction kept 13 bases outside the gene matches. Germline V gene sequence: CDR1 SGHKS, CDR2 YYEKEE (reference sequence). The CDR3 sequence is 15 residues long. CDR3: CASSLDRAFGDTQYF. The DNA for the CDR3 is TGTGCCAGCAGCCTGGACAGGGCATTCGGAGACACCCAGTACTTC.

This clonotype turned up a few times. The J gene is TRBJ1-1, the V gene TRBV6-1; a possible D gene is TRBD1 (6 bases). V shed 4 bases and J shed 1 base, with 16 bases lying between them. The CDR3 is made up of 16 amino acids. Germline assignment: CDR1 MNHNS and CDR2 SASEGT. The CDR3 DNA is TGTGCCAGCAGTGCCCCCACCGGGACACGGAACACTGAAGCTTTCTTT. This codes for CASSAPTGTRNTEAFF.

This clonotype was counted a few times. This chain joins TRBV7-8 and TRBJ1-6; possible D gene TRBD1, 5 bases. With 5 bases removed from V and 8 bases from J, the gap between germline ends came to 16 bases. The germline V gene encodes CDR1 SGHVS and CDR2 FQNEAQ. The CDR3 loop spans 15 amino acids. The CDR3: CASSPTVGTDSPLHF. Written as DNA, the CDR3 is TGTGCCAGCAGCCCGACGGTGGGGACCGATTCACCCCTCCACTTT.

The chain recombines TRBV7-9 with TRBJ1-6; 7 bases line up with TRBD1. The CDR3 spans 15 residues. Germline CDR1 reads SEHNR; CDR2 reads FQNEAQ (reference sequence). V lost 5 bases, J lost 7 bases, and 8 bases stayed unmatched. As DNA, the CDR3 is TGTGCCAGCAGCCCTAACCGGGACAGAAATTCACCCCTCCACTTT. Translated, it gives CASSPNRDRNSPLHF.

This chain joins TRBV6-5 and TRBJ2-5, with 7 bases matching TRBD1. Germline assignment: CDR1 MNHEY and CDR2 SVGAGI. The trim removed 4 bases at V and 4 bases at J, leaving 12 bases unmatched. The CDR3 is 16 residues long. CDR3 in amino acids: CASSLNRGVAGETQYF. CDR3 nucleotides: TGTGCCAGCAGTTTGAACAGGGGTGTGGCGGGAGAGACCCAGTACTTC.

V and J are TRBV14 and TRBJ2-1; the D is unclear. V shed 2 bases and J shed 7 bases, with 24 bases lying between them. This CDR3 is built from 18 residues. The germline CDR1 and CDR2 sequences are SGHDN and FVKESK. CDR3 bases: TGTGCCAGCAGCCAAAGTTTGAGTCGCAAACTCCAAACGAATGAGCAGTTCTTC. It encodes CASSQSLSRKLQTNEQFF.

The rearrangement joins TRBV6-5 to TRBJ2-1, with D maybe TRBD2 (5 bases). Germline V gene data show CDR1 as MNHEY and CDR2 as SVGAGI. Trimming took off 0 bases at V and 0 bases at J, with 9 bases between the two ends. The CDR3 covers 16 residues. CDR3 in DNA: TGTGCCAGCAGTTACTCGATAGGGAGCTCCTACAATGAGCAGTTCTTC. Amino acid sequence: CASSYSIGSSYNEQFF.

The V and J genes are TRBV3-1 and TRBJ2-7, with 12 bases matching TRBD2. Trimming took 0 bases from V and 3 from J; bases not matched to a gene: 3. CDR1 is LGHDT, CDR2 YNNKEL, per germline (reference sequence). The CDR3 extends over 16 amino acids. CDR3: CASSQDPGLAGYEQYF. Written as DNA, the CDR3 is TGTGCCAGCAGCCAAGATCCGGGACTAGCGGGCTACGAGCAGTACTTC.

This clonotype was counted many times. The V and J genes are TRBV18 and TRBJ1-1; D unresolved. V dropped 3 bases and J dropped 4 bases, with 3 bases sitting between them. The germline V gene encodes CDR1 KGHSH and CDR2 LQKENI. CDR3 length: 11 residues. In DNA, the CDR3 is TGTGCCAGCTCACCGAGCACTGAAGCTTTCTTT. This translates into CASSPSTEAFF.

This clonotype has more than one count but fewer than ten. The chain is built from TRBV20-1 and TRBJ1-2; 7 bases fit TRBD1. V lost 5 bases and J lost 6; bases outside the gene matches: 3. CDR3 length: 11 amino acids. Germline CDR1 DFQATT, CDR2 SNEGSKA (reference sequence). The CDR3 protein is CSAVDRDGYTF. In nucleotides, the CDR3 is TGCAGTGCTGTCGACAGGGATGGCTACACCTTC.

V gene TRBV7-9 combines with J gene TRBJ2-3; 7 nucleotides match TRBD2. This CDR3 comprises 15 residues. Trimming cost V 0 bases and J 4 bases; bases outside gene matches: 4. Germline CDR1 is SEHNR and CDR2 is FQNEAQ (reference sequence). The CDR3 DNA reads TGTGCCAGCAGCTTAGCGGGAGGGGCTGCAGATACGCAGTATTTT. This translates into CASSLAGGAADTQYF.

V and J are TRBV12-3 or TRBV12-4 and TRBJ2-1, with a tentative D call TRBD1 (6 bases). V was shortened by 7 bases and J by 10 bases, with 32 bases between the two germline ends. The CDR3 runs 18 residues. Here the CDR3 reads CASISLEQGPGLPGEQFF. The CDR3 coding sequence is TGTGCCAGCATCTCTCTTGAGCAGGGGCCGGGTCTACCGGGCGAGCAGTTCTTC.

In this sample, this clonotype turned up many times. The CDR3 DNA is TGTGCCAGCAGTGAATTGGGACAGGCAACCGGGGAGCTGTTTTTT. It is translated as CASSELGQATGELFF. This rearrangement joins TRBV2 to TRBJ2-2, with 8 bases lining up with TRBD1. The CDR3 spans 15 residues. Trimming at V came to 2 bases and at J to 5 bases, leaving 4 bases not matched to a gene. Looked up from germline, CDR1 is SNHLY and CDR2 is FYNNEI.

The V call is TRBV20-1, the J call TRBJ1-1; D is uncertain. Germline assignment: CDR1 DFQATT and CDR2 SNEGSKA (reference sequence). This CDR3 has 14 amino acids. V was cut by 6 bases and J by 6 bases, with 20 bases left in between. The CDR3 DNA is TGCAGTGCGGGTCAGGCCCATAGAACGGCTGAAGCTTTCTTT. Its protein is CSAGQAHRTAEAFF.

The chain combines TRBV5-1 with TRBJ2-7, with TRBD1 identical over 11 bases. After removal of 4 bases from V and 3 bases from J, the junction contained 9 bases not matched to a gene. The germline V gene encodes CDR1 SGHRS and CDR2 YFSETQ. The CDR3 spans 16 residues. The CDR3 DNA sequence: TGCGCCAGCAGCAGAACCGGGACAGGGGGGGTCTACGAGCAGTACTTC. It encodes CASSRTGTGGVYEQYF.

In its sample, this clonotype was seen a few times. The rearrangement links TRBV29-1 to TRBJ1-6; possibly TRBD1 for D (5 bases). Between the trimmed V and J ends, which lost 7 bases and 6 bases, there was a span of 10 bases. Per germline, CDR1 SQVTM and CDR2 ANQGSEA. This CDR3 has 12 amino acids. CDR3 residues: CSGWGVNSPLHF. The CDR3 DNA reads as TGCAGCGGGTGGGGGGTTAATTCACCCCTCCACTTT.

The chain has TRBV10-3 and TRBJ2-2; D ambiguous. Germline lookup yields CDR1 ENHRY and CDR2 SYGVKD. The CDR3 extends over 14 amino acids. Trimming shortened V by 5 bases and J by 4 bases, and 11 bases separated the two germline ends. CDR3 loop: CAISSGPLTGELFF. The CDR3 region has the DNA TGTGCCATCAGTTCCGGGCCGCTCACCGGGGAGCTGTTTTTT.

This rearrangement joins TRBV11-1 to TRBJ2-7; the D gene is possibly TRBD2 (5 bases). Trimming left V 2 bases short and J 2 bases short, with 16 bases between. The CDR3 covers 16 residues. Germline assignment: CDR1 SGHAT and CDR2 FQDESV (reference sequence). The CDR3 loop reads CASSLMGGLRTYEQYF. CDR3 nucleotide sequence: TGTGCCAGCAGCTTAATGGGCGGGCTGCGGACCTACGAGCAGTACTTC.

This clonotype was recorded a few times. This rearrangement joins TRBV10-3 to TRBJ2-1, with unresolved D. V was clipped by 5 bases and J by 3 bases, with 14 bases between them. Germline V CDR1 and CDR2: ENHRY, SYGVKD. This CDR3 contains 15 residues. The chain's CDR3 is CAISSHNEHYNEQFF. In nucleotides, the CDR3 is TGTGCCATCAGTAGTCACAATGAACACTACAATGAGCAGTTCTTC.

The V call is TRBV6-1, the J call TRBJ2-3, with a weak D call TRBD1 (6 bases). Trimming took 6 bases from V and 0 from J, leaving 19 bases between them. The germline CDR1 and CDR2 sequences are MNHNS and SASEGT. There are 17 residues in the CDR3. The CDR3 region has the DNA TGTGCCAGCAGCCCGGAGGCAGGGGACCTTAGCACAGATACGCAGTATTTT. Its protein is CASSPEAGDLSTDTQYF.

The chain employs TRBV6-2 or TRBV6-3 and TRBJ1-2; possibly TRBD1 for D (6 bases). This CDR3 has 22 residues. Germline loops: CDR1 MNHEY, CDR2 SVGEGT. With 2 bases removed from V and 2 bases from J, the gap between germline ends came to 33 bases. In nucleotides, the CDR3 is TGTGCCAGCAGTTACCCGATTTGGACAGACTGGTTCGAAACTGGACAGAACTATGGCTACACCTTC. Protein: CASSYPIWTDWFETGQNYGYTF.

This clonotype was seen only a few times. The chain links TRBV27 to TRBJ2-1; D uncertain. CDR3 size: 18 residues. Germline lookup yields CDR1 MNHEY and CDR2 SMNVEV (reference sequence). V dropped 2 bases and J dropped 0 bases, with 17 bases sitting between them. CDR3 residues: CASSLGPIIRSSYNEQFF. CDR3 coding DNA: TGTGCCAGCAGTTTAGGGCCGATAATCAGGAGCTCCTACAATGAGCAGTTCTTC.

This rearrangement joins TRBV5-1 to TRBJ2-1, with D possibly matching TRBD2 (6 bases). From germline, CDR1 is SGHRS and CDR2 YFSETQ. The CDR3 contains 16 residues. The V end lost 1 base, the J end lost 2 bases, and 13 bases lay between the germline ends. The CDR3 region has the DNA TGCGCCAGCAGCTTGAGGCCGGGAGTGACCTACAATGAGCAGTTCTTC. Its protein is CASSLRPGVTYNEQFF.

The chain combines TRBV12-3 or TRBV12-4 with TRBJ2-7; TRBD1 matches 9 bases. CDR3 length: 15 amino acids. Trimming at V came to 0 bases and at J to 5 bases, leaving 5 bases not matched to a gene. The CDR3 spells CASSLAGQGSDEQYF. The CDR3 nucleotides read TGTGCCAGCAGTTTAGCTGGACAGGGGTCCGACGAGCAGTACTTC.